Detailed here is one T cell receptor (beta chain). This table comes from immunoSEQ multiplex PCR, and its TCRdb copy is limited to in-frame clones, with some not included. The repertoire has 400,000 or so clones, around 87% of them found once; the top ten carry around 1.9%. Ages ranged from about 18 to 100 years, with residence in approximately 25 US areas. These data are taken from a study of blood T cell repertoires in COVID-19. Looking at the study overall: Sources were T cells, B-cell-depleted T cells, or PBMCs; the material itself was cDNA or gDNA.

J was trimmed by 1 base and V by 0 bases; bases with no gene match: 4. CDR3 length: 18 amino acids. CDR1 and CDR2 (germline): KGHDR, SFDVKD. Sequenced sample: PBMCs or T cells enriched from blood (not recorded which). The V gene is TRBV24-1, the J gene TRBJ2-1; TRBD2 agrees at 11 bases. The sequence was collected from a man in his forties in a cohort exposed to, infected with or recovered from COVID-19 (not recorded which). The chain's CDR3 is CATSDLQSSGRSYNEQFF. CDR3 sequence (DNA): TGTGCCACCAGTGATTTGCAGTCTAGCGGGAGGTCCTACAATGAGCAGTTCTTC.